This TCR beta chain derives from a study of cytomegalovirus exposure and HLA in healthy donors. The CDR3 runs to 19 residues. J lost 4 bases, V lost 3 bases, and 10 bases had no gene match. Germline values: CDR1 MNHEY, CDR2 SMNVEV (reference sequence). PCR was performed using 60 Vbeta and 13 Jbeta primers. Only in-frame clones appear in the TCRdb table, and some are missing; sequencing was by immunoSEQ multiplex PCR. The repertoire holds about 190,000 clones, approximately 70% seen once, with less than 4% in the top ten. V gene TRBV27 combines with J gene TRBJ2-1; TRBD2 matches 15 bases. Sequenced input: PBMCs. The TCR originated in a woman aged 25 to 39 in good health and CMV-seropositive. DNA for the CDR3: TGTGCCAGCAGTTTGATCGGACTAGCGGGAGGGCGAAGATACAATGAGCAGTTCTTC. This sequence encodes CASSLIGLAGGRRYNEQFF.